The 21 T cell receptor beta chains given below trace back to one sample, sequenced in a study of blood T cells in healthy people across ages. Primers used in a second PCR of roughly 7 to 12 cycles were a sample-barcoded 5' primer and a J-beta primer mix. TCRdb reanalysed the 5' RACE reads using MiXCR and keeps one entry per CDR3 protein. The repertoire has some 710,000 distinct CDR3 sequences, 22% of them found once; the top ten carry roughly a fifth. The specimen was blood. Source of these receptors: a man between 65 and 85 years old in good health.

A few counts support this clonotype. The rearrangement links TRBV9 to TRBJ1-2; D is perhaps TRBD1 (5 bases). Germline lookup yields CDR1 SGDLS and CDR2 YYNGEE. Between the trimmed V and J ends, which lost 4 bases and 2 bases, there was a span of 15 bases. CDR3 length: 15 amino acids. The CDR3 protein is CASSTRTGLNYGYTF. In DNA, the CDR3 is TGTGCCAGCAGCACCCGGACGGGACTAAACTATGGCTACACCTTC. Together with reference TRBV9 and TRBJ1-2, the CDR3 gives the full variable domain: DSGVTQTPKHLITATGQRVTLRCSPRSGDLSVYWYQQSLDQGLQFLIQYYNGEERAKGNILERFSAQQFPDLHSELNLSSLELGDSALYFCASSTRTGLNYGYTFGSGTRLTVV.

Many counts were recorded for this clonotype. This sequence joins TRBV12-3 or TRBV12-4 and TRBJ1-2; no clear D. Trimming took off 5 bases at V and 4 bases at J, with 17 bases between the two ends. The CDR3 consists of 15 residues. Here the CDR3 reads CASSLLSVGSYGYTF. CDR3 DNA: TGTGCCAGCAGTCTTCTAAGCGTAGGGAGCTATGGCTACACCTTC.

Only a few counts were recorded for this clonotype. V and J are TRBV6-5 and TRBJ1-5; D is unresolved. The CDR3 length is 14 residues. The germline V gene has CDR1 MNHEY and CDR2 SVGAGI. The V gene lost 0 bases and the J gene lost 3 bases, with 6 bases spanning the gap. CDR3 protein: CASSYSGPNQPQHF. The CDR3 nucleotides are TGTGCCAGCAGTTACTCGGGCCCCAATCAGCCCCAGCATTTT.

This clonotype turned up a few times. V is TRBV20-1 and J is TRBJ2-7; D is unclear. Germline CDR1 is DFQATT and CDR2 is SNEGSKA (reference sequence). The CDR3 sequence is 12 residues long. V was clipped by 0 bases and J by 7 bases, with 10 bases between them. CDR3 in DNA: TGCAGTGCTAGAGATGATGACCGAGAGCAGTACTTC. Translating gives CSARDDDREQYF.

This clonotype was recorded a few times. This chain uses TRBV30 with TRBJ2-1, with 10 positions matching TRBD2. The CDR3 length is 15 residues. Trimming took 0 bases from V and 8 from J; bases not matched to a gene: 7. CDR1 is GTSNPN and CDR2 is SVGIG in the germline V gene (reference sequence). Here the CDR3 reads CAWSVSLAGSYEQFF. The CDR3 bases are TGTGCCTGGAGTGTCTCACTAGCGGGGAGCTATGAGCAGTTCTTC. The entire variable domain, with the rest obtained from reference TRBV30 and TRBJ2-1, is as follows: SQTIHQWPATLVQPVGSPLSLECTVEGTSNPNLYWYRQAAGRGLQLLFYSVGIGQISSEVPQNLSASRPQDRQFILSSKKLLLSDSGFYLCAWSVSLAGSYEQFFGPGTRLTVL.

The table lists this clonotype with a few counts. The chain employs TRBV7-2 and TRBJ2-5; 11 nucleotides align to TRBD1. The J call may not be correct, given that the DNA end is closer to TRBJ2-1. This CDR3 has 16 amino acids. Germline V lookup: CDR1 SGHTA, CDR2 FQGNSA. In nucleotides, the CDR3 is TGTGCCAGCAGCTTCAGGACAGGGGGCACCACCAATGAGCAGTTCTTC. Encoded protein: CASSFRTGGTTNEQFF.

This CDR3 is CSAPRTGRVKTQYF. The CDR3 nucleotides read TGCAGTGCTCCCAGGACAGGGAGAGTAAAGACCCAGTACTTC. This sequence joins TRBV20-1 and TRBJ2-5, with 8 bases that match TRBD1. V trimming: 5 bases; J trimming: 6 bases; junction bases outside the gene matches: 11. The CDR3 has 14 residues. Per germline, CDR1 DFQATT and CDR2 SNEGSKA (reference sequence).

This clonotype was seen a few times. The chain carries TRBV2 and TRBJ2-1; D unresolved. The CDR3 covers 12 residues. The germline V gene has CDR1 SNHLY and CDR2 FYNNEI. The V gene lost 6 bases and the J gene lost 9 bases, with 12 bases spanning the gap. The CDR3 spells CASSDEFAEQFF. CDR3 DNA: TGTGCCAGCAGCGATGAGTTTGCTGAGCAGTTCTTC.

The genes are TRBV4-2 and TRBJ2-5, with unresolved D. Germline CDR1 LGHNA, CDR2 YNFKEQ. This CDR3 region has 14 residues. Trimming stripped 0 bases from V and 5 bases from J, with 10 bases between. The CDR3 bases are TGTGCCAGCAGCCAAGAACCCGGAGCGGAGACCCAGTACTTC. Translating it yields CASSQEPGAETQYF.

This sequence joins TRBV29-1 and TRBJ1-2; the D gene is possibly TRBD1 (5 bases). The V gene's germline CDR1 is SQVTM and CDR2 ANQGSEA. Deletions cut 2 bases from V and 2 bases from J, with 9 bases between. The CDR3 consists of 13 residues. The DNA for the CDR3 is TGCAGCGTTGAACGAGACAGAAACTATGGCTACACCTTC. This sequence encodes CSVERDRNYGYTF.

The table lists this clonotype with a few counts. This CDR3 is CASSLVISYHHNEQFF. The CDR3 region has the DNA TGTGCCAGCAGTTTAGTAATAAGCTACCACCACAATGAGCAGTTCTTC. This chain links TRBV12-3 or TRBV12-4 with TRBJ2-5; no definite D call. The last part of the DNA fits TRBJ2-1 better; the J call may be wrong. This CDR3 spans 16 amino acids.

V gene TRBV6-2 or TRBV6-3 combines with J gene TRBJ2-5; D perhaps matches TRBD2 (6 bases). Gene TRBJ2-7 matches the end of the DNA better, so the J call may be wrong. Germline V lookup: CDR1 MNHEY, CDR2 SVGEGT. CDR3 size: 14 residues. CDR3 coding DNA: TGTGCCAGCAGAAACGGAGGGCATTTCTACGAGCAGTACGTC. Translating gives CASRNGGHFYEQYV.

V is TRBV20-1 and J is TRBJ1-1; D is unresolved. This CDR3 region has 14 residues. CDR1 is DFQATT and CDR2 is SNEGSKA in the germline V gene (reference sequence). With 0 bases removed from V and 5 bases from J, the gap between germline ends came to 13 bases. CDR3 amino acids: CSARDLGVKTEAFF. The CDR3 coding sequence is TGCAGTGCTAGAGATCTCGGGGTTAAAACTGAAGCTTTCTTT.

This rearrangement joins TRBV20-1 to TRBJ2-1, with TRBD2 matching over 10 bases. V was clipped by 0 bases and J by 1 base; unmatched bases: 3. The CDR3 totals 16 residues. CDR1 is DFQATT, CDR2 SNEGSKA, per germline (reference sequence). CDR3 protein: CSARDPSGGSYNEQFF. The CDR3 DNA is TGCAGTGCTAGAGATCCTAGCGGGGGTTCCTACAATGAGCAGTTCTTC.

The J gene is TRBJ1-5, the V gene TRBV2; possibly TRBD1 for D (5 bases). Looked up from germline, CDR1 is SNHLY and CDR2 is FYNNEI. The CDR3 consists of 13 residues. The V end lost 4 bases, the J end lost 5 bases, and 9 bases lay between the germline ends. CDR3 sequence: CASSGLGDQPQHF. CDR3 in DNA: TGTGCCAGCAGTGGCCTGGGGGATCAGCCCCAGCATTTT.

In this sample, this clonotype turned up a few times. This rearrangement joins TRBV3-1 to TRBJ1-4, with D perhaps TRBD1 (5 bases). CDR1 LGHDT and CDR2 YNNKEL come from the germline V gene (reference sequence). Trimming shortened V by 0 bases and J by 4 bases, and 9 bases separated the two germline ends. The CDR3 has 15 amino acids. The DNA of the CDR3 is TGTGCCAGCAGCCAAGAGGTGGGGCTTAATGAAAAACTGTTTTTT. This gives the protein CASSQEVGLNEKLFF.

The V call is TRBV28, the J call TRBJ1-1; D not resolved. From germline, CDR1 is MDHEN and CDR2 SYDVKM. The CDR3 length is 12 residues. Between the trimmed V and J ends, which lost 3 bases and 4 bases, there was a span of 6 bases. This CDR3 is CASSLKTTEAFF. CDR3 DNA sequence: TGTGCCAGCAGTTTGAAAACCACTGAAGCTTTCTTT.

This chain links TRBV19 with TRBJ2-1; 8 bases fit TRBD2. The CDR3 sequence is 14 residues long. The germline V gene encodes CDR1 LNHDA and CDR2 SQIVND (reference sequence). The V and J ends lost 4 bases and 1 base, in that order; junction bases with no gene match: 0. CDR3 residues: CASSTSGSYNEQFF. The CDR3 nucleotides are TGTGCCAGTAGTACTAGCGGGTCCTACAATGAGCAGTTCTTC.

This chain connects TRBV27 to TRBJ1-5, with D perhaps TRBD1 (5 bases). The CDR3 runs to 14 residues. Germline V gene data show CDR1 as MNHEY and CDR2 as SMNVEV (reference sequence). V was trimmed by 8 bases and J by 6 bases, leaving 17 bases between them. The CDR3 DNA is TGTGCCAGCGGGGGTTGGGGGGAAGGTCAGCCCCAGCATTTT. Amino acids: CASGGWGEGQPQHF.

This clonotype was seen more than once but under ten times. The chain has TRBV28 and TRBJ2-3, with TRBD2 matching over 13 bases. V gave up 5 bases and J gave up 4 bases; unmatched junction bases: 3. The CDR3 spans 15 residues. Germline V gene lookup returns CDR1 MDHEN and CDR2 SYDVKM. CDR3 nucleotide sequence: TGTGCCAGCAGTCTCACTAGCGGGGGGGCAGATACGCAGTATTTT. Its protein product is CASSLTSGGADTQYF.

The J gene is TRBJ2-1, the V gene TRBV11-2, with 7 bases aligning to TRBD2. V gave up 4 bases and J gave up 1 base; unmatched junction bases: 7. This CDR3 is 16 amino acids long. Germline values: CDR1 SGHAT, CDR2 FQNNGV. For the CDR3, the DNA is TGTGCCAGCAGCTACCAGCGGGACCCTTCCTACAATGAGCAGTTCTTC. Its protein product is CASSYQRDPSYNEQFF.